Listed below are T cell receptor beta chains from one sample, sequenced in a study of T cells after yellow fever vaccination. TCRdb analysed the 5' RACE reads with MiXCR anew, one entry per CDR3 protein. The table shows about 550,000 distinct CDR3 sequences, with 19% occurring only once. Sequenced here: PBMCs, sampled 15 days after the yellow fever booster vaccination. The receptors stem from a man aged 25-45 years who received the YFV17D yellow fever vaccine. CDR3s include the opening cysteine and the closing phenylalanine or tryptophan. Each record gives: V gene, D gene, J gene, clone size, CDR3 DNA, CDR3 protein. The D gene is left open where the match is weak. Part of the rows lack a size; the others show once, few, many or a class for expanded clones.

V gene: TRBV3-1; D gene: -; J gene: TRBJ2-7; clone size: -; CDR3 DNA: TGTGCCAGCAGCCAGAGAGCGGGTTTCTACGAGCAGTACTTC; CDR3 protein: CASSQRAGFYEQYF
V gene: TRBV7-8; D gene: -; J gene: TRBJ2-2; clone size: few; CDR3 DNA: TGTGCCAGCAGCTTGGGGGTGTCCGGGAACACCGGGGAGCTGTTTTTT; CDR3 protein: CASSLGVSGNTGELFF
V gene: TRBV11-2; D gene: TRBD1; J gene: TRBJ2-7; clone size: -; CDR3 DNA: TGTGCCAGCAGCGTGGGACAGGTAGTCCTCTACGAGCAGTACTTC; CDR3 protein: CASSVGQVVLYEQYF
V gene: TRBV20-1; D gene: TRBD2; J gene: TRBJ2-3; clone size: -; CDR3 DNA: TGCAGTGCTAGGGGTAGCGGGCCCACAGATACGCAGTATTTT; CDR3 protein: CSARGSGPTDTQYF
V gene: TRBV7-2; D gene: TRBD1; J gene: TRBJ2-4; clone size: few; CDR3 DNA: TGTGCCAGCAGCTTGGGGACAGTTATAGCCAAAAACATTCAGTACTTC; CDR3 protein: CASSLGTVIAKNIQYF
V gene: TRBV7-8; D gene: -; J gene: TRBJ2-5; clone size: once; CDR3 DNA: TGTGCCAGCAGCTTATTGCTTCGTGGAGAGACCCAGTACTTC; CDR3 protein: CASSLLLRGETQYF
V gene: TRBV15; D gene: TRBD2; J gene: TRBJ2-1; clone size: -; CDR3 DNA: TGTGCCACCAGCCGGGGGCTAGCGGGAGGGAATGAGCAGTTCTTC; CDR3 protein: CATSRGLAGGNEQFF
V gene: TRBV15; D gene: TRBD2; J gene: TRBJ2-4; clone size: few; CDR3 DNA: TGTGCCACCGGCAGTGGGGGGGACATTCAGTACTTC; CDR3 protein: CATGSGGDIQYF
V gene: TRBV4-3; D gene: -; J gene: TRBJ1-6; clone size: -; CDR3 DNA: TGCGCCAGCAGCCAAGATGGGGGGGGCGCATGGCCCCTCCACTTT; CDR3 protein: CASSQDGGGAWPLHF
V gene: TRBV5-1; D gene: -; J gene: TRBJ2-2; clone size: -; CDR3 DNA: TGCGCCAGCAGCTTCGGGACATTGAGGATTACCGGGGAGCTGTTTTTT; CDR3 protein: CASSFGTLRITGELFF
V gene: TRBV4-3; D gene: TRBD2; J gene: TRBJ2-3; clone size: few; CDR3 DNA: TGCGCCAGCAGCCTACTAGCGGGAGCCCAGAATACGCAGTATTTT; CDR3 protein: CASSLLAGAQNTQYF